This record looks at one TCR beta chain sequence and its context. Here immunoSEQ multiplex PCR was the method, and the copy in TCRdb shows in-frame clones only, minus some. The sample contains about 190,000 clones, around 80% of which appear only once. These data originate in a study of blood T cell repertoires in COVID-19. Looking at the study overall: COVID-19 samples, acute and convalescent, were from the United States, Italy and Spain.

The length of the CDR3 is 15 residues. The germline V and J ends were trimmed by 5 bases and 5 bases, with 17 bases remaining between them. From germline, CDR1 is SGDLS and CDR2 YYNGEE. Material: peripheral blood. The receptor was isolated from a man aged 25-40 years with active or convalescent COVID-19. The chain has TRBV9 and TRBJ1-5; D not resolved. The CDR3 region has the DNA TGTGCCAGCAGTTTGACACCTAGCTTTGATCAGCCCCAGCATTTT. This sequence encodes CASSLTPSFDQPQHF.